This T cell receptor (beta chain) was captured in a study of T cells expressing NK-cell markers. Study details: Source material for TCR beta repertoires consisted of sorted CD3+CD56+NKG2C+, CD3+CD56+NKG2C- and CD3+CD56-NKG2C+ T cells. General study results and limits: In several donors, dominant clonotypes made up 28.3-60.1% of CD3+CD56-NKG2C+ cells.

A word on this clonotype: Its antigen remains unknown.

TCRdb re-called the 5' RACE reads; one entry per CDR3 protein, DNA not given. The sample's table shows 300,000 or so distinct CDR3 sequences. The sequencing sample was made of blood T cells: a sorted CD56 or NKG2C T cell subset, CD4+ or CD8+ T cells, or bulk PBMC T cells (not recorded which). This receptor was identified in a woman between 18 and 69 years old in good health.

The CDR3 loop reads CASSLGTEEGTQYF. The gene calls are TRBV5-5 and TRBJ2-3; the TCRdb D gene call, TRBD1, has no DNA to confirm it. In germline, CDR1 is SGHKS, CDR2 YYEKEE (reference sequence). The CDR3 is 14 residues long.